This section outlines one TCR beta chain sequence together with its context. Its antigen remains unidentified. CDR1 and CDR2 (germline): SGHRS, YFSETQ. V lost 4 bases and J lost 5; bases outside the gene matches: 10. This CDR3 comprises 15 residues. This specimen comes from a study of cytomegalovirus exposure and HLA in healthy donors. The study's findings and limits: A later analysis linked a missense DCLRE1C variant to TCR beta V- and J-gene trimming. Researchers catalogued some 160 TCR beta chains as cytomegalovirus-associated.

In the PCR, 60 Vbeta and 13 Jbeta primers were used. Sequenced by immunoSEQ multiplex PCR; TCRdb stores in-frame clones only, minus some. The sample contains under 200,000 clones, approximately 75% of which appear only once. Sequencing was done on a sample of PBMCs. The source of this sequence is a man aged 25-45 years in good health and CMV-seropositive. The chain recombines TRBV5-1 with TRBJ1-1, with 8 bases identical to TRBD1. CDR3 DNA sequence: TGCGCCAGCAGCCCCCGGACAGGGCAGTTTACTGAAGCTTTCTTT. Amino acids: CASSPRTGQFTEAFF.